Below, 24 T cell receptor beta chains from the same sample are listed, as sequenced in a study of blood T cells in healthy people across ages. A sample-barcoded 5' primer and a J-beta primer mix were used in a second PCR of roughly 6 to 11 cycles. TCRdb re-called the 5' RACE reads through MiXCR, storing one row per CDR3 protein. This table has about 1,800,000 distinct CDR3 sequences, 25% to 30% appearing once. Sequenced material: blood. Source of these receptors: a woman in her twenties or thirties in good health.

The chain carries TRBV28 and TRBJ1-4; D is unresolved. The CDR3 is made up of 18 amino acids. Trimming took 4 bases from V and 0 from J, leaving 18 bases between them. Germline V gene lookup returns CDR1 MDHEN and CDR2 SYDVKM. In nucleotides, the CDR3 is TGTGCCAGCAGTTCCAACCTGATGGTCGATGCAACTAATGAAAAACTGTTTTTT. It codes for CASSSNLMVDATNEKLFF.

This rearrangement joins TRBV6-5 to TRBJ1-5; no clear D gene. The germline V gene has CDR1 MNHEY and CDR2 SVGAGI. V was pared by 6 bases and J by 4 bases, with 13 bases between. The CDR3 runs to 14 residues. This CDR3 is CASSPRLRNQPQHF. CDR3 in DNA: TGTGCCAGCAGCCCCAGATTGCGAAATCAGCCCCAGCATTTT.

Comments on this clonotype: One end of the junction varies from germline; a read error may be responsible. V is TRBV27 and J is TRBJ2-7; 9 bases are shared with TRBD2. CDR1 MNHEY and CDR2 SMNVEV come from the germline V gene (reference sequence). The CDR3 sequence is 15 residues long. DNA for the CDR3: TGTGCCAGCAGTTTGGTGCGGGAGGGCCTCAGCGAGCAGAACTTC. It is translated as CASSLVREGLSEQNF.

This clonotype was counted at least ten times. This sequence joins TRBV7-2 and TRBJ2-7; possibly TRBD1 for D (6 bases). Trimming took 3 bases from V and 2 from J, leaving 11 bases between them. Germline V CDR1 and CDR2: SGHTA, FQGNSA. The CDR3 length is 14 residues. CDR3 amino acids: CASSFTGIPYEQYF. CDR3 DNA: TGTGCCAGCAGCTTTACAGGGATTCCCTACGAGCAGTACTTC.

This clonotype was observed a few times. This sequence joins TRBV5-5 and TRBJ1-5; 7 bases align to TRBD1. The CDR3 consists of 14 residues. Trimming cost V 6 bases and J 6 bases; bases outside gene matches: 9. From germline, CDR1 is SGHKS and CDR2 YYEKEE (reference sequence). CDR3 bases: TGTGCCAGCACCGAACAGGGGCAAGGTCAGCCCCAGCATTTT. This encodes CASTEQGQGQPQHF.

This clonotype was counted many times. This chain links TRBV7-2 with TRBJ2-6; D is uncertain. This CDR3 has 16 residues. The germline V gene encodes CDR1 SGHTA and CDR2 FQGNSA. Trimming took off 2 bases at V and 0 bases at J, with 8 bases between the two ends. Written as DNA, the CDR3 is TGTGCCAGCAGCTTATTCCACAACTCTGGGGCCAACGTCCTGACTTTC. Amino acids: CASSLFHNSGANVLTF.

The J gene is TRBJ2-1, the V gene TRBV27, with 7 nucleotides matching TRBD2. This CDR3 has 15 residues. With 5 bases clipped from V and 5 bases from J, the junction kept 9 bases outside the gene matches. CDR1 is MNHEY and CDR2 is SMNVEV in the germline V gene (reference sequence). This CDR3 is CASSLLAIRNNEQFF. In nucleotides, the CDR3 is TGTGCCAGCAGTCTACTAGCGATCAGGAACAATGAGCAGTTCTTC.

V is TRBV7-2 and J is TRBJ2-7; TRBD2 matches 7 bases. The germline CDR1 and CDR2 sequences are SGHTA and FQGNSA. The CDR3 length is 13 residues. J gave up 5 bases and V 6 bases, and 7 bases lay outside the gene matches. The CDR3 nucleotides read TGTGCCAGCAGTAAGCGGGACGGCCACGAGCAGTACTTC. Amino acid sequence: CASSKRDGHEQYF.

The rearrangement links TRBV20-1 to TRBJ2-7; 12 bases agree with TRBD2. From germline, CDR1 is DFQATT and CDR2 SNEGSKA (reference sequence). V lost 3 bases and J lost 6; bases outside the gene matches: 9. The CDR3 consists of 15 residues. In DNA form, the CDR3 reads TGCAGTGCTAGCCTTTCTAGCGGGAGGGCCCCCGAGCAGTACTTC. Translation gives CSASLSSGRAPEQYF.

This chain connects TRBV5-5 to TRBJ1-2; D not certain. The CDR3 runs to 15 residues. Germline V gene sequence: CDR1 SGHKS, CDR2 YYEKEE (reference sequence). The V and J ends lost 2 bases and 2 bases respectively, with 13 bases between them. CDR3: CASSFSVGVNYGYTF. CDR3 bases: TGTGCCAGCAGCTTTTCAGTCGGGGTGAACTATGGCTACACCTTC.

CDR3 bases: TGCAGTGCTAGAACCGGGACTAGGGTAACCTACGAGCAGTACTTC. This encodes CSARTGTRVTYEQYF. The gene calls are TRBV20-1 and TRBJ2-5; 8 bases line up with TRBD2. TRBJ2-7 explains the end of the DNA better; the J call may be wrong. CDR3 size: 15 residues. Germline values: CDR1 DFQATT, CDR2 SNEGSKA (reference sequence).

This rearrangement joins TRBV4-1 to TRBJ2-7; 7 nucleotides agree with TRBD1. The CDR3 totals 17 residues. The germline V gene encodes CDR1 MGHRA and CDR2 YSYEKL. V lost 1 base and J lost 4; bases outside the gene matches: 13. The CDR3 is CASSQGLRVGGFYEQYF. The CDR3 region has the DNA TGCGCCAGCAGCCAAGGGCTCCGCGTAGGGGGCTTTTACGAGCAGTACTTC.

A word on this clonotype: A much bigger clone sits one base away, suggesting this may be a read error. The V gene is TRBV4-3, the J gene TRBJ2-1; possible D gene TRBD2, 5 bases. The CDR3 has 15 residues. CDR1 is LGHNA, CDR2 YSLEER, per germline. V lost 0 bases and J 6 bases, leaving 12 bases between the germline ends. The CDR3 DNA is TGCGCCAGCAGCCAAGATAGGAGGATCACCAATGAGCAGTTCTTC. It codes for CASSQDRRITNEQFF.

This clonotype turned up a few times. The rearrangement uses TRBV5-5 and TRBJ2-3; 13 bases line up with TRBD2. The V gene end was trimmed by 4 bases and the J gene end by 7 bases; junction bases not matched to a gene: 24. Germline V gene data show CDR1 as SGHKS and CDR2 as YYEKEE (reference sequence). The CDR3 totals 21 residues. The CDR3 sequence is CASSPGRGPYWTSGSGYTQYF. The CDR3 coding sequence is TGTGCCAGCAGCCCAGGTCGGGGGCCTTACTGGACTAGCGGGAGTGGTTATACGCAGTATTTT.

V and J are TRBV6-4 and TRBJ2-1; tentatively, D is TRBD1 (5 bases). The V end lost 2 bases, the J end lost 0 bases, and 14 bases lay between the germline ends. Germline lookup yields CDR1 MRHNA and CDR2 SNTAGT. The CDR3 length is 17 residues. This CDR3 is CASSDRRGGISYNEQFF. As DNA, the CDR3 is TGTGCCAGCAGTGACCGTAGGGGCGGTATCTCCTACAATGAGCAGTTCTTC.

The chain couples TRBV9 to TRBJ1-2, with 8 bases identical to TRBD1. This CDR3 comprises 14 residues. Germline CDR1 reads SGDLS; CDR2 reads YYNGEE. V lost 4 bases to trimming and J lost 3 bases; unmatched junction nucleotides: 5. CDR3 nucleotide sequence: TGTGCCAGCAGCACCGGACAGGGACACTATGGCTACACCTTC. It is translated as CASSTGQGHYGYTF.

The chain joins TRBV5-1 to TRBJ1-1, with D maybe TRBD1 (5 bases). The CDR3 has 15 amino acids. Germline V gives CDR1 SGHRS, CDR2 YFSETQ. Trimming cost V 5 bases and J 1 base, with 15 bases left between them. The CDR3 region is CASRNGGTTNTEAFF. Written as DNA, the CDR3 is TGCGCCAGCAGAAACGGAGGGACCACGAACACTGAAGCTTTCTTT.

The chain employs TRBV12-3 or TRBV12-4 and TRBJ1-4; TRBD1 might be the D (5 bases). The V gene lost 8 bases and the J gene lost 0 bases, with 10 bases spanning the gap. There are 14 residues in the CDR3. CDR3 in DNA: TGTGCCAGCCCGAGGGGTTCAACTAATGAAAAACTGTTTTTT. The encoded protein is CASPRGSTNEKLFF.

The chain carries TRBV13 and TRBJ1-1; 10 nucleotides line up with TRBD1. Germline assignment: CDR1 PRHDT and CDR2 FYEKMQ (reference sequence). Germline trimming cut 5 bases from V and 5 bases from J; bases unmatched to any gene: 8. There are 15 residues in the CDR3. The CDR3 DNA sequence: TGTGCCAGCAGCCCCACCGGGACAGGGGAGACTGAAGCTTTCTTT. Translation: CASSPTGTGETEAFF.

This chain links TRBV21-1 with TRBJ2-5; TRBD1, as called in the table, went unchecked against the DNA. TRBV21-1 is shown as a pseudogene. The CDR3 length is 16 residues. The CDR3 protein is CASSPAADRSQETQYF. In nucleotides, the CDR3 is TGTGCCAGCAGCCCAGCGGCGGACAGGAGCCAAGAGACCCAGTACTTC.

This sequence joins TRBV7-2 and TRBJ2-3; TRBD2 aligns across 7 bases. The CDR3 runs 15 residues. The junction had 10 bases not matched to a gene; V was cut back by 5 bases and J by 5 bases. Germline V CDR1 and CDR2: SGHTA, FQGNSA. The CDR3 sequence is CASSPERGGRDTQYF. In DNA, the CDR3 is TGTGCCAGCAGCCCTGAGCGGGGAGGGAGAGATACGCAGTATTTT.

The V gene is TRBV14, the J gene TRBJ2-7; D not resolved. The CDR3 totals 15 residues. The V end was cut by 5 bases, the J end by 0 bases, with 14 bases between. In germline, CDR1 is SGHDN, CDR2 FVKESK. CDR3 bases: TGTGCCAGCAGCGAGGAGCTGGTTAGCTCCTACGAGCAGTACTTC. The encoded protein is CASSEELVSSYEQYF.

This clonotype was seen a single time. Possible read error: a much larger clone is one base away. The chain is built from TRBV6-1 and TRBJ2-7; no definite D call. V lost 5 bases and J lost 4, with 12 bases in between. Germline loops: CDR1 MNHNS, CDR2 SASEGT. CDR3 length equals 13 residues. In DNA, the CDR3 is TGTGCCAGCAGTAAGCAGACTGGATACGAGCAGTACTTC. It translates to CASSKQTGYEQYF.

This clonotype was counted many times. This CDR3 reads CASSLASNQPQHF. CDR3 DNA sequence: TGTGCCAGCAGTTTGGCTAGCAATCAGCCCCAGCATTTT. The rearrangement joins TRBV12-3 or TRBV12-4 to TRBJ1-5; D is undetermined. The V and J ends lost 3 bases and 0 bases respectively, with 3 bases between them. CDR3 length: 13 amino acids.